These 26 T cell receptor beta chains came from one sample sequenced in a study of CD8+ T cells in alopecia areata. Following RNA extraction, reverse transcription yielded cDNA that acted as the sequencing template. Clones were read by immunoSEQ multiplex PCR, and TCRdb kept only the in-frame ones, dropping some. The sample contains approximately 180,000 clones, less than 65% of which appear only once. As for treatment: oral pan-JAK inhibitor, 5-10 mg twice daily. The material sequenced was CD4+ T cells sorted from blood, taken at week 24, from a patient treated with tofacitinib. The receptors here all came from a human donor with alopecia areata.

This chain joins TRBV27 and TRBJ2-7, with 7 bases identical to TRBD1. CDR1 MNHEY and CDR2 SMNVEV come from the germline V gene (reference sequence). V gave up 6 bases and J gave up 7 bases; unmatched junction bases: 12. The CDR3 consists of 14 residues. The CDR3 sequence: CASRGAGGLGEQYF. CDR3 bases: TGTGCCAGCAGAGGAGCAGGGGGATTGGGGGAGCAGTACTTC.

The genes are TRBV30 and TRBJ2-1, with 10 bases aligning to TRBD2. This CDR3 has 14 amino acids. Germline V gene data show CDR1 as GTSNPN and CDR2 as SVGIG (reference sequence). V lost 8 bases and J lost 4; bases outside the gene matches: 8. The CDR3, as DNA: TGTGCCACCCAGCGGGGGGGCGCTTACAATGAGCAGTTCTTC. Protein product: CATQRGGAYNEQFF.

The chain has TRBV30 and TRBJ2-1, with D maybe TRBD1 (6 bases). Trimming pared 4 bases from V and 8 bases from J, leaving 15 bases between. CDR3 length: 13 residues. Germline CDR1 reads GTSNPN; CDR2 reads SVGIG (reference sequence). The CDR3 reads CAWTNIQGDEQFF. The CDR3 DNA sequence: TGTGCCTGGACCAACATACAGGGAGATGAGCAGTTCTTC.

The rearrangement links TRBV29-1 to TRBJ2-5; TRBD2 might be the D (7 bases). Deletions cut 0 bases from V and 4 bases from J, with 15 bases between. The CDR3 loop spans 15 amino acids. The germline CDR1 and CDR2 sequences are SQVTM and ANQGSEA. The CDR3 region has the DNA TGCAGCGTTGAAGAGGGGGGGCCATCAGTAGAGACCCAGTACTTC. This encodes CSVEEGGPSVETQYF. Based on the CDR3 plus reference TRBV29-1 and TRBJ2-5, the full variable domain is SAVISQKPSRDICQRGTSLTIQCQVDSQVTMMFWYRQQPGQSLTLIATANQGSEATYESGFVIDKFPISRPNLTFSTLTVSNMSPEDSSIYLCSVEEGGPSVETQYFGPGTRLLVL.

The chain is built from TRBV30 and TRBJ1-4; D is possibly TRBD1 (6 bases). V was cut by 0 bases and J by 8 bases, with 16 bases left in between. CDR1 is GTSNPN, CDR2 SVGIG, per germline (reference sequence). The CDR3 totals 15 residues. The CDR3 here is CAWSVPSTGGEKLFF. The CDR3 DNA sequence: TGTGCCTGGAGTGTCCCCTCGACAGGTGGCGAAAAACTGTTTTTT.

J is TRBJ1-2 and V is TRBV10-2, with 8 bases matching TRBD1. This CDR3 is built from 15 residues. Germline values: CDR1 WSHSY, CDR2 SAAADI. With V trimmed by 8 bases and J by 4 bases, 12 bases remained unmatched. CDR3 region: CASGTGTGGTYGYTF. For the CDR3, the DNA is TGCGCCAGCGGCACCGGGACAGGAGGGACCTATGGCTACACCTTC.

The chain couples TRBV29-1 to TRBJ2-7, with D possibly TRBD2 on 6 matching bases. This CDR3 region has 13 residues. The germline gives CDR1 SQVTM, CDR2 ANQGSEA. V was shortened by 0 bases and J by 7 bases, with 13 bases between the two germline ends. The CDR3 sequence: CSVEDQTGLEQYF. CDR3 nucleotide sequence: TGCAGCGTTGAAGATCAAACAGGACTAGAGCAGTACTTC.

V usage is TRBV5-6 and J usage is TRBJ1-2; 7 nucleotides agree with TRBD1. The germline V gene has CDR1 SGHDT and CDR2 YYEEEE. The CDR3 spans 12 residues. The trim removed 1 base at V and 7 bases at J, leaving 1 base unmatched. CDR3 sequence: CASSLRGLGYTF. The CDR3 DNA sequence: TGTGCCAGCAGCTTGAGGGGGCTTGGCTACACCTTC.

The CDR3 is CASSYPVVGESKQFF. CDR3 DNA: TGTGCCAGCAGTTACCCCGTTGTTGGTGAGAGCAAGCAGTTCTTC. The chain employs TRBV6-5 and TRBJ2-1; D is unclear. Trimming left V 2 bases short and J 11 bases short, with 19 bases between. This CDR3 is 15 amino acids long. Per the germline V gene, CDR1 is MNHEY and CDR2 is SVGAGI.

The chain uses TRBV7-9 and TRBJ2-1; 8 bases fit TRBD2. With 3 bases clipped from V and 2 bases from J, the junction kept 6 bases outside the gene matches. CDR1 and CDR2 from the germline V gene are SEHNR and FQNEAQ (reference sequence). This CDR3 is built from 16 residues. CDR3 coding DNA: TGTGCCAGCAGCTTCCCCACGGGGGGGACCTACAATGAGCAGTTCTTC. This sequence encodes CASSFPTGGTYNEQFF.

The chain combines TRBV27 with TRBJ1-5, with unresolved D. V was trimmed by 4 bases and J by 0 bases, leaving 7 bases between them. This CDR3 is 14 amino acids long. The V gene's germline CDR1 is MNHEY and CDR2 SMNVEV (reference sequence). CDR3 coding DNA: TGTGCCAGCAGTTCCGGTTATAGCAATCAGCCCCAGCATTTT. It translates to CASSSGYSNQPQHF.

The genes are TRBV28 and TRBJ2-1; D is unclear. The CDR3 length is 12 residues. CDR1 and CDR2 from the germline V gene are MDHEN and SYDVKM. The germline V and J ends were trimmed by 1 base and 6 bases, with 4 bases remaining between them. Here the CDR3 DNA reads TGTGCCAGCAGTTTATTGGGCAATGAGCAGTTCTTC. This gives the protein CASSLLGNEQFF.

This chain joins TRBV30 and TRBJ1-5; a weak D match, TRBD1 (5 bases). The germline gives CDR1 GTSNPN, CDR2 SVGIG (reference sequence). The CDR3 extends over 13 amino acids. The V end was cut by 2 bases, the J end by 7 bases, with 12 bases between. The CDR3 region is CAWSHGGDQPQHF. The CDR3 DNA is TGTGCCTGGAGTCACGGAGGGGACCAGCCCCAGCATTTT.

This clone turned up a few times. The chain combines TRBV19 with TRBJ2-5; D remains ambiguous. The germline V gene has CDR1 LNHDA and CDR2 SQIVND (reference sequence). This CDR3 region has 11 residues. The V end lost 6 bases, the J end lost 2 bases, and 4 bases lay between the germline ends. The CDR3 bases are TGTGCCAGTAGGCAGCAAGAGACCCAGTACTTC. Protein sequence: CASRQQETQYF.

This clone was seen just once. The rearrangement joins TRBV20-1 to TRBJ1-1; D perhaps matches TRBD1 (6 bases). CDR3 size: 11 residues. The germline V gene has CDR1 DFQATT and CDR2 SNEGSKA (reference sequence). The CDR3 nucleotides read TGCAGCGTTGGCAGGGGAGAGGAAGCTTTCTTT. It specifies CSVGRGEEAFF.

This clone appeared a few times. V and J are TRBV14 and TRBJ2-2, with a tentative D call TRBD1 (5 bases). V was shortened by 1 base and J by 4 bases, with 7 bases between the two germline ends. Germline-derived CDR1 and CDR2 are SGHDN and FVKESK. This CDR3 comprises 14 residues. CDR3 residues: CASSQGQTTGELFF. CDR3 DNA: TGTGCCAGCAGCCAAGGACAGACCACCGGGGAGCTGTTTTTT.

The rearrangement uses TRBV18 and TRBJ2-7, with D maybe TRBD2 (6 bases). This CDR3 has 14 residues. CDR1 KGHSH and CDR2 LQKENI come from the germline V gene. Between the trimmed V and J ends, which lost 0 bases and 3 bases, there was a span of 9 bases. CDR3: CASSPPVGGYEQYF. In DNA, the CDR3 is TGTGCCAGCTCACCACCGGTCGGGGGCTACGAGCAGTACTTC.

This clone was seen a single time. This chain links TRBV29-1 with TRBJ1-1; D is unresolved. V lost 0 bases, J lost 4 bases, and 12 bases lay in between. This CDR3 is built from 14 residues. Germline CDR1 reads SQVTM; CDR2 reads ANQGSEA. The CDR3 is CSVEDTVKGTEAFF. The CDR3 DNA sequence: TGCAGCGTTGAAGACACAGTAAAGGGCACTGAAGCTTTCTTT.

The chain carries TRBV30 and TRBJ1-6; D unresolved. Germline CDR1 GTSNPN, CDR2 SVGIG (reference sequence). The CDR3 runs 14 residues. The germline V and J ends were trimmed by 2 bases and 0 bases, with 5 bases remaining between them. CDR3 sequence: CAWSWSSYNSPLHF. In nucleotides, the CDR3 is TGTGCCTGGAGTTGGTCCTCCTATAATTCACCCCTCCACTTT.

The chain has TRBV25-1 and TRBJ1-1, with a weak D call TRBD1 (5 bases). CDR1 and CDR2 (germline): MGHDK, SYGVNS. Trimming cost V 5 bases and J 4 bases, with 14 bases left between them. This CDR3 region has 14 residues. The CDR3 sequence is CASSSQALLTEAFF. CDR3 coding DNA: TGTGCCAGCAGTTCACAGGCTCTACTCACTGAAGCTTTCTTT. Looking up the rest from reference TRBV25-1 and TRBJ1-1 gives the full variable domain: EADIYQTPRYLVIGTGKKITLECSQTMGHDKMYWYQQDPGMELHLIHYSYGVNSTEKGDLSSESTVSRIRTEHFPLTLESARPSHTSQYLCASSSQALLTEAFFGQGTRLTVV.

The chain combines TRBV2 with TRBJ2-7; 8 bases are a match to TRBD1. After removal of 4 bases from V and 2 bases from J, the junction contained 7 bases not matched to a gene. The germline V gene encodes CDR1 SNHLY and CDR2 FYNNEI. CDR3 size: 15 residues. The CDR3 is CASSGGQVLTYEQYF. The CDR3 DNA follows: TGTGCCAGCAGTGGGGGACAGGTATTGACCTACGAGCAGTACTTC.

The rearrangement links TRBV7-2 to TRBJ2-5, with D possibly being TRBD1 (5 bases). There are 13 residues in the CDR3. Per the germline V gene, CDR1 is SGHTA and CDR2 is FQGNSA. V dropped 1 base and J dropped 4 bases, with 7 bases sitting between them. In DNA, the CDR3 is TGTGCCAGCAGCTTAGGGGGCCGAGAGACCCAGTACTTC. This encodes CASSLGGRETQYF.

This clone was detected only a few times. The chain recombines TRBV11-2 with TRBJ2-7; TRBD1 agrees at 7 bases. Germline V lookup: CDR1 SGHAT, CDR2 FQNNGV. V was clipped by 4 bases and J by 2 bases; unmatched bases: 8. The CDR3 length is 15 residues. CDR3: CASSSPSGTAYEQYF. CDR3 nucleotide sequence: TGTGCCAGCAGCTCTCCGTCCGGGACAGCCTACGAGCAGTACTTC.

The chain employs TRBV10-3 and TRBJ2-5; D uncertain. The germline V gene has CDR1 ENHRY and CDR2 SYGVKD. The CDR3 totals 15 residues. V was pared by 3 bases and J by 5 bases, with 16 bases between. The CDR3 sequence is CAISDPMRFGETQYF. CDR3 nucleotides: TGTGCCATCAGTGATCCTATGAGGTTCGGGGAGACCCAGTACTTC.

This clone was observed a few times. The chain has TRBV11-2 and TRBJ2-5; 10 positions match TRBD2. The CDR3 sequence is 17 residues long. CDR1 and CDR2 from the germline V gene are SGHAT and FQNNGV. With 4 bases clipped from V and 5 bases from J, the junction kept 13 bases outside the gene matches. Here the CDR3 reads CASSSQLLAGQYETQYF. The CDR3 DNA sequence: TGTGCCAGCAGCTCTCAATTACTAGCGGGGCAGTATGAGACCCAGTACTTC.

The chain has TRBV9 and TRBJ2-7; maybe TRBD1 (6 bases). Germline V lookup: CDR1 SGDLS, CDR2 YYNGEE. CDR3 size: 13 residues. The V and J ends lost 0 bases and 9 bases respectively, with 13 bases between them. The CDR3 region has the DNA TGTGCCAGCAGCGTAGCTTTTGGGGGCGGGCAGTACTTC. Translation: CASSVAFGGGQYF.